The rows below give T cell receptor beta chains drawn from one sample of a study of T cell repertoires in cytomegalovirus infection. TCRdb re-called the reads through MiXCR, storing one row per CDR3 protein. Of 170,000 or so distinct CDR3 sequences in the sample, about 15% are singletons; the top ten hold 27%. The specimen was PBMCs. The receptors come from a human donor in good health (CMV status not recorded). Some clones in this sample may be carry-over from other donors' samples. Both conserved end residues are part of each CDR3. The D gene is left open where the match is weak. Clone size is given for some rows only: seen once, a few or many times, or a class if the clone is expanded.

clone size	J gene	D gene	V gene	CDR3 protein	CDR3 DNA
many	TRBJ1-5	NA	TRBV7-6	CASSLTDNRNQPQHF	TGTGCCAGCAGCTTGACAGACAATCGCAATCAGCCCCAGCATTTT
few	TRBJ1-1	TRBD1	TRBV10-3	CAISDATGVTEAFF	TGTGCCATCAGCGACGCGACAGGGGTCACTGAAGCTTTCTTT
NA	TRBJ2-1	TRBD1	TRBV29-1	CSVVPSTGVNEQFF	TGCAGCGTTGTTCCGTCGACAGGGGTCAATGAGCAGTTCTTC
many	TRBJ2-3	TRBD1	TRBV25-1	CASSGQGALRADTQYF	TGTGCCAGCAGCGGACAGGGGGCGCTTCGGGCAGATACGCAGTATTTT
few	TRBJ2-1	TRBD2	TRBV29-1	CSVEPGLAGGGEQFF	TGCAGCGTAGAACCGGGACTAGCGGGGGGAGGAGAGCAGTTCTTC
NA	TRBJ1-2	NA	TRBV4-3	CASSQDAGANYGYTF	TGCGCCAGCAGCCAAGATGCCGGGGCCAACTATGGCTACACCTTC
few	TRBJ1-1	NA	TRBV6-2/TRBV6-3	CASTRDGNTEAFF	TGTGCCAGCACACGGGACGGCAACACTGAAGCTTTCTTT
many	TRBJ1-5	NA	TRBV5-8	CASSGGRISNQPQHF	TGTGCCAGCAGCGGGGGAAGGATTAGCAATCAGCCCCAGCATTTT
many	TRBJ1-1	NA	TRBV12-3/TRBV12-4	CASSWTVDDFNTEAFF	TGTGCCAGCAGTTGGACAGTCGATGACTTTAACACTGAAGCTTTCTTT
few	TRBJ2-2	NA	TRBV10-1	CASSWDGNTGELFF	TGCGCCAGCAGTTGGGACGGGAACACCGGGGAGCTGTTTTTT
NA	TRBJ2-1	NA	TRBV5-1	CASSFGPSNGEQFF	TGCGCCAGCAGCTTCGGGCCCTCTAACGGTGAGCAGTTCTTC
few	TRBJ2-3	NA	TRBV20-1	CSARDRRLATDTQYF	TGCAGTGCTAGAGATCGGAGGTTAGCGACAGATACGCAGTATTTT
many	TRBJ2-7	NA	TRBV7-9	CASSSQQGSYEQYF	TGTGCCAGCAGCTCACAACAGGGTTCCTACGAGCAGTACTTC
NA	TRBJ1-2	TRBD1	TRBV29-1	CSAVKGTAYGYTF	TGCAGCGCCGTCAAAGGGACAGCTTACGGCTACACCTTC
many	TRBJ1-2	NA	TRBV7-9	CASSLGEDYGYTF	TGTGCCAGCAGCTTAGGCGAGGACTATGGCTACACCTTC
few	TRBJ1-1	TRBD1	TRBV19	CASSVTGGLEAFF	TGTGCCAGTAGTGTAACAGGGGGCCTTGAAGCTTTCTTT
NA	TRBJ2-1	NA	TRBV19	CASSRGANEQFF	TGTGCCAGTAGTAGGGGGGCCAATGAGCAGTTCTTC
few	TRBJ1-2	NA	TRBV6-2/TRBV6-3	CASSSETAPYGYTF	TGTGCCAGCAGTTCCGAGACAGCCCCCTATGGCTACACCTTC
many	TRBJ1-1	TRBD1	TRBV10-3	CAIGKDRGRVSEAFF	TGTGCCATCGGAAAGGACAGGGGGCGCGTATCTGAAGCTTTCTTT
NA	TRBJ1-2	NA	TRBV2	CASSGGRQGYGYTF	TGTGCCAGCAGTGGTGGGCGGCAGGGGTATGGCTACACCTTC
NA	TRBJ1-2	NA	TRBV25-1	CASSDRYYGYTF	TGTGCCAGCAGTGACAGGTACTATGGCTACACCTTC
many	TRBJ2-1	NA	TRBV28	CASTIERAPYNEQFF	TGTGCCAGCACCATAGAGCGGGCACCCTACAATGAGCAGTTCTTC
once	TRBJ2-3	NA	TRBV20-1	CSAPEPTDTQYF	TGCAGTGCACCCGAACCCACAGATACGCAGTATTTT
NA	TRBJ1-2	TRBD1	TRBV10-3	CAISGGQGIYGYTF	TGTGCCATCAGTGGAGGACAGGGTATCTATGGCTACACCTTC
many	TRBJ1-1	NA	TRBV7-3	CASSSGDEAFF	TGTGCCAGCAGCTCCGGCGATGAAGCTTTCTTT
few	TRBJ1-5	NA	TRBV6-2/TRBV6-3	CASRSVLNQPQHF	TGTGCCAGCCGATCTGTCCTCAATCAGCCCCAGCATTTT
few	TRBJ1-4	NA	TRBV11-2	CASSGGGGEKLFF	TGTGCCAGCAGCGGGGGGGGTGGTGAAAAACTGTTTTTT
NA	TRBJ1-2	NA	TRBV7-3	CASSLSHGNPYGYTF	TGTGCCAGCAGCTTAAGCCATGGCAACCCCTATGGCTACACCTTC
NA	TRBJ1-3	NA	TRBV20-1	CSVSPLGSGNTIYF	TGCAGTGTTAGCCCCCTTGGCTCTGGAAACACCATATATTTT
few	TRBJ2-1	TRBD2	TRBV29-1	CSVEDLLAGGPVINEQFF	TGCAGCGTTGAAGATCTACTAGCGGGAGGGCCAGTAATAAATGAGCAGTTCTTC
NA	TRBJ2-1	NA	TRBV14	CASSQWTNPNEQFF	TGTGCCAGCAGCCAATGGACTAACCCCAATGAGCAGTTCTTC
few	TRBJ1-2	NA	TRBV6-5	CASSSRRDGGYTF	TGTGCCAGCAGTTCCCGCAGGGATGGTGGCTACACCTTC
many	TRBJ2-1	NA	TRBV11-3	CASSLVGLSNEQFF	TGTGCCAGCAGCTTAGTGGGGTTGAGCAATGAGCAGTTCTTC
NA	TRBJ1-2	NA	TRBV14	CASSQEQSGTYGYTF	TGTGCCAGCAGCCAAGAACAATCAGGGACCTATGGCTACACCTTC
many	TRBJ1-2	NA	TRBV27	CASSLSQDSARYGYTF	TGTGCCAGCAGTTTATCCCAGGACAGTGCGAGATATGGCTACACCTTC
many	TRBJ1-2	NA	TRBV6-1	CASSGGDGYTF	TGTGCCAGCAGTGGAGGGGATGGCTACACCTTC
many	TRBJ2-3	NA	TRBV6-2/TRBV6-3	CASRIQGSTDTQYF	TGTGCCAGCAGAATACAGGGTAGCACAGATACGCAGTATTTT
NA	TRBJ2-1	TRBD2	TRBV10-3	CAISRVSPGLADNEQFF	TGTGCCATCAGTCGGGTCTCTCCGGGACTAGCGGACAATGAGCAGTTCTTC
many	TRBJ2-1	TRBD1	TRBV7-2	CASSLSWSDRAHNEQFF	TGTGCCAGCAGCTTAAGTTGGTCCGACAGGGCTCACAATGAGCAGTTCTTC
NA	TRBJ2-1	NA	TRBV18	CASSPKAILNEQFF	TGTGCCAGCTCACCAAAAGCCATCCTGAATGAGCAGTTCTTC
many	TRBJ2-7	NA	TRBV29-1	CSAGRQAYEQYF	TGCAGCGCGGGCAGGCAAGCCTACGAGCAGTACTTC
few	TRBJ1-2	NA	TRBV19	CASSVSERTYGYTF	TGTGCCAGTAGTGTCTCCGAGAGGACCTATGGCTACACCTTC
few	TRBJ2-3	NA	TRBV20-1	CSARGETDTQYF	TGCAGTGCTAGAGGGGAGACAGATACGCAGTATTTT